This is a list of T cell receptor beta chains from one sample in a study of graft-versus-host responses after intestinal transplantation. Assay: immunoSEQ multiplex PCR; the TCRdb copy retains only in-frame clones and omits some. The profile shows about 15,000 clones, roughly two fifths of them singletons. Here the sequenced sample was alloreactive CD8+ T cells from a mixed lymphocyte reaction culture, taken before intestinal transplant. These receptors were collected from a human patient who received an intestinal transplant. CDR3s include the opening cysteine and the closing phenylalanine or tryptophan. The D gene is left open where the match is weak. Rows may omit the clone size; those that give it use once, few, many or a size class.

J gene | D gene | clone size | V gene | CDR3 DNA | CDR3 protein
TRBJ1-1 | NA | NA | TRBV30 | TGTGCCTGGAGTGTAGGGGCGGGACCAGAAGCTTTCTTT | CAWSVGAGPEAFF
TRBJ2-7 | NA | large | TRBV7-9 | TGTGCCAGCAGCCATACTGGACAGCCCTACGAGCAGTACTTC | CASSHTGQPYEQYF
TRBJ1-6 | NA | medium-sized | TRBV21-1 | TGTGCCAGCAGCAAAGCTTGGGCTCCTAATTCACCCCTCCACTTT | CASSKAWAPNSPLHF
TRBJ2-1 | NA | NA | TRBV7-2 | TGTGCCAGCAGCTTAGGGTCAGGGGTGAGAAATGAGCAGTTCTTC | CASSLGSGVRNEQFF
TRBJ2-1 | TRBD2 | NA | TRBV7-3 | TGTGCCAGCAGCCCAAGCCCCCGAGGGACTAGCGGGATGAATGAGCAGTTCTTC | CASSPSPRGTSGMNEQFF
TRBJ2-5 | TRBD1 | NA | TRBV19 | TGTGCCAGTAGTAGGTGGACAGGGATTGGGGAGACCCAGTACTTC | CASSRWTGIGETQYF
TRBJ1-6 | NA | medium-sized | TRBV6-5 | TGTGCCAGCAGTTTCGATGAGAGGGATAATAATTCACCCCTCCACTTT | CASSFDERDNNSPLHF
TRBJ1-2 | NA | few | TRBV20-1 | TGCAGTGCTAGCGACAGCTATGGCTACACCTTC | CSASDSYGYTF
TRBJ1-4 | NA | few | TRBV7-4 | TGTGCCAGCAGCTTAGGGGGAGCAGGCGAGGAAAAACTGTTTTTT | CASSLGGAGEEKLFF
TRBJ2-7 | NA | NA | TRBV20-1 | TGCAGTGCTCTCCAGGGGTACGAGCAGTACTTC | CSALQGYEQYF
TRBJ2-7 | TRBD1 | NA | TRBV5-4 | TGTGCCAGCAGCTTGGGGCAGGGGGCCTACGAGCAGTACTTC | CASSLGQGAYEQYF
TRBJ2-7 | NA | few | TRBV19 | TGTGCCAGTTCGGGCAGGGACTCCTACGAGCAGTACTTC | CASSGRDSYEQYF
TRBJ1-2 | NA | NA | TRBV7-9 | TGTGCCAGCAGCTTAATCGGGATCTATGGCTACACCTTC | CASSLIGIYGYTF
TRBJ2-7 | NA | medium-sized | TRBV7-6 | TGTGCCAGCAGCTTAGGCCCAGGGGACTACGAGCAGTACTTC | CASSLGPGDYEQYF
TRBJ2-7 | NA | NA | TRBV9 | TGTGCCAGCAGCGTAGTCCGACCTAGCTCCTACGAGCAGTACTTC | CASSVVRPSSYEQYF
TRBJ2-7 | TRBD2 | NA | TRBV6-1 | TGTGCCAGCAGTCCACTAGCGGGAGCCGAGCAGTACTTC | CASSPLAGAEQYF
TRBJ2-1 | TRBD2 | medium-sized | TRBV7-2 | TGTGCCACCGGACTAGCGGGAGTTGATGAGCAGTTCTTC | CATGLAGVDEQFF
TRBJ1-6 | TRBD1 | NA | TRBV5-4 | TGTGCCAGCAGCTTGGGGGACAGGGTGAATTCACCCCTCCACTTT | CASSLGDRVNSPLHF
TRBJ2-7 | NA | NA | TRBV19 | TGTGCCACGAGCCCCCAGCGGACGGAGCGGTCCTACGAGCAGTACTTC | CATSPQRTERSYEQYF
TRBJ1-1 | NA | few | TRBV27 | TGTGCCAGCAGCCGGGGGGGGGCCGGCACTGAAGCTTTCTTT | CASSRGGAGTEAFF
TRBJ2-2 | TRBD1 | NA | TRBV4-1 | TGCGCCAGCAGCCGAGAGACAGGGATCACCGGGGAGCTGTTTTTT | CASSRETGITGELFF
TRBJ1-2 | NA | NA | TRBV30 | TGTGCCTGGAGCGGTGGGGGGGGCGCCAACTATGGCTACACCTTC | CAWSGGGGANYGYTF
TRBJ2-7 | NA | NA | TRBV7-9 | TGTGCCAGCAGCGAACAGGGTAACTACGAGCAGTACTTC | CASSEQGNYEQYF